This T cell receptor beta chain was sequenced during a study of radiotherapy plus CTLA-4 blockade in lung cancer listed by TCRdb under 2018. In terms of the full investigation: Among enrolled patients, under 20% had an objective response and 25% to 35% reached disease control.

Study-wide findings and limitations: Early dynamic changes in blood T cell clones, together with increased serum interferon-beta after radiation, were reported as the strongest predictors of response. TCR clones derived from tumors expanded in peripheral blood after treatment with radiotherapy and ipilimumab.

Points on this clone: Its antigen has not been determined. Within one base of it there is no much larger clone, and no base qualities were kept.

CDR3 length: 14 amino acids, cysteine to phenylalanine. Kept here is only the CDR3 DNA, which spans 42 bases and is read in frame from base 1. For CDR1 and CDR2, the germline V gene lists SGDLS and YYNGEE. Ends trimmed: V by 0 bases, J by 6 bases; bases unmatched to a gene: 3. The study tested focal radiation therapy combined with CTLA-4 blockade (ipilimumab) in patients with chemo-refractory metastatic non-small-cell lung cancer. The library was generated by the immunoSEQ multiplex PCR assay. As stored in TCRdb, this immuneACCESS dataset retains in-frame rearrangements with V and J assigned. A fraction of the clones does not appear; measured against another copy, unresolved V genes explain less than half of the discrepancy, and the remainder lacks a known reason. The sample table records about 68,000 clones; roughly 78% of these occur just once. Over 7.5% of the sample is taken by the ten largest.

The V gene is TRBV9 and the J gene is TRBJ2-3, with 8 bases in between that match TRBD2. This sequence originates from a human donor with non-small cell lung cancer who had a complete response to radiotherapy plus ipilimumab. The sample was peripheral blood, taken from a patient treated with radiotherapy plus ipilimumab. The DNA is as follows: TGTGCCAGCAGCGTAGAGGGACTAGTGGATACGCAGTATTTT. Its product reads: CASSVEGLVDTQYF.